This TCR beta chain originates from a study of T cells in Graves' hyperthyroidism and ophthalmopathy. Germline V lookup: CDR1 MNHNS, CDR2 SASEGT. Trimming shortened V by 5 bases and J by 0 bases, and 16 bases separated the two germline ends. The CDR3 spans 17 residues. Researchers took RNA transcripts and amplified the TCR beta CDR3 regions from them. Using the HTBI primer set, a first-round RT-PCR was run on the TCR CDR3. TCRdb reprocessed the multiplex PCR reads with MiXCR, giving one entry per CDR3 protein. The sample has 150,000 to 200,000 distinct CDR3 sequences, 8% to 9.5% seen once. The chain carries TRBV6-1 and TRBJ2-2; no clear D gene. The receptor was derived from a young woman with Graves' hyperthyroidism that later progressed to Graves' ophthalmopathy. Sequencing was performed on blood. CDR3 DNA: TGTGCCAGCAGTCCTCAAATTGGACCAGCGAACACCGGGGAGCTGTTTTTT. It yields the protein CASSPQIGPANTGELFF.